This T cell receptor (beta chain) was profiled in a study of blood T cell repertoires in COVID-19. About the research overall: COVID-19 samples collected from the United States, Italy and Spain covered acute and convalescent phases. Sources were T cells, B-cell-depleted T cells, or PBMCs; the material itself was cDNA or gDNA.

In the authors' workflow: How many nucleated cells were present was estimated from reference gene primer amplification. This table comes from immunoSEQ multiplex PCR, and its TCRdb copy is limited to in-frame clones, with some not included. D and trimming come from the DNA, and the V and J calls and clone size come from that table. The sample comprises 200,000 or so clones, 86% of which are singletons, and about 2.2% rests with the top ten. Trimming cost V 3 bases and J 0 bases; bases outside gene matches: 8. The CDR3 has 17 amino acids. Looked up from germline, CDR1 is SGHTA and CDR2 is FQGNSA. The chain recombines TRBV7-2 with TRBJ1-5, with 7 bases lining up with TRBD1. The source material was peripheral blood. This clonotype originated in a woman aged 45-65 years with acute or convalescent COVID-19. The CDR3 here is CASSLDWTGYSNQPQHF. In nucleotides, the CDR3 is TGTGCCAGCAGCTTGGACTGGACAGGATATAGCAATCAGCCCCAGCATTTT.